This TCR beta chain came from a study of blood T cell repertoires in COVID-19 (dated by TCRdb to 2019 to 2021). For context, the study as a whole: The collaborator samples originated in the United States, Italy and Spain and spanned the acute and convalescent phases of COVID-19. Subjects who had been exposed to COVID-19, were actively infected with it, or had recovered from it provided the deeply sampled blood TCRbeta repertoires that made up the dataset. Sample metadata almost always included a de-identified subject ID, COVID-19 status, age in years and sex. Where available, HLA class I and class II types were taken from metadata supplied by the sample provider and were not determined by assay-based typing. Samples came from the ongoing ImmuneRACE study (first 160 participants) plus 1,254 subjects from 6 global collaborators. The repertoires were released in a freely available public database meant as a resource for research on the immune response to SARS-CoV-2. The prospective study material was composed of cDNA or gDNA derived from T cells, B-cell-depleted T cells, or PBMCs. Overall study results and their limits: The amount of clinical and demographic metadata varied by source and participant and was provided uncurated.

One collaborating source in Seattle enrolled patients during active infection and followed them longitudinally through the course of disease. Collaborating institutions collected whole blood in K2EDTA tubes following their own protocols. For TCRbeta analysis, collaborator samples were shipped as frozen whole blood, as isolated PBMCs, or as DNA extracted from either sample type. TCRbeta CDR3 regions were amplified from genomic DNA by means of the immunoSEQ Assay, a bias-controlled multiplex PCR. Processing in the source paper ran as follows. The number of nucleated cells in each sample was estimated from the amplification of reference gene primers within the assay. To quantify the absolute abundance of each unique TCRbeta CDR3 rearrangement, sequence reads were collapsed and filtered. For each sample, productive Simpson clonality was calculated as the square root of Simpson's diversity index over productive rearrangements. Here the immuneACCESS table is served through TCRdb, limited to in-frame sequences with V and J called. Missing clones are a known gap in these copies; in checked studies unresolved V genes cover under half, and the rest lacks a known reason. From that table come the V and J calls and clone size; the DNA was used to work out D and trimming. Recorded for this sample are tens of thousands of clones; roughly 80% of them occurred a single time. Of the sample, around 4.7% is held by the ten largest clones.

A word on this clone: The antigen this receptor binds is unknown. Per-base qualities were not stored, and no clone one base away is much larger.

The germline V and J ends show losses of 0 bases and 11 bases respectively, and no gene match explains 7 bases of the junction. The cysteine opens and the phenylalanine closes a CDR3 of 13 amino acids. The only DNA kept is the CDR3, 39 bases in frame from the first base. The germline V gene encodes CDR1 SGDLS and CDR2 YYNGEE. The source is a man aged 80 or over with COVID-19, enrolled during active disease. The chain was built from TRBV9 and TRBJ1-1, with 7 bases in between that match TRBD1. The specimen sequenced was peripheral blood. This receptor carries the CDR3 CASSVVMTGNAFF. Read as DNA, the sequence is TGTGCCAGCAGCGTAGTGATGACAGGGAATGCTTTCTTT.